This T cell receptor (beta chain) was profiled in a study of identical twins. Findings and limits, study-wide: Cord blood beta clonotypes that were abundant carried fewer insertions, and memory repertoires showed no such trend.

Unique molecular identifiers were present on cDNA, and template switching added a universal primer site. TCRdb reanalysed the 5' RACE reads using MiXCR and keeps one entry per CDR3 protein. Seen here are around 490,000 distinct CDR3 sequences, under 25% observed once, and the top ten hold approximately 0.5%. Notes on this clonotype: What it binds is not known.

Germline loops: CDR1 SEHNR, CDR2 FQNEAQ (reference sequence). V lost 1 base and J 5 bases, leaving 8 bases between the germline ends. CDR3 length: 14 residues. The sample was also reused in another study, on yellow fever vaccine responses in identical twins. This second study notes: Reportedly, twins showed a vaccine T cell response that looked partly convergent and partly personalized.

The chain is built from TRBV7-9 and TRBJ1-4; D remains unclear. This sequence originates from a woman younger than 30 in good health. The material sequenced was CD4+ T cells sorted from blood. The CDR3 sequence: CASSLVAANEKLFF. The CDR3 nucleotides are TGTGCCAGCAGCTTAGTTGCAGCGAATGAAAAACTGTTTTTT.